The table lists the clone carrying this T cell receptor (beta chain) with a few counts. Its antigen is not known. The data belong to a study of CD8 T cells in ankylosing spondylitis. Findings of the study overall: A motif of 7 to 9 highly homologous TCR beta variants was seen as apparently characteristic of ankylosing spondylitis blood. Some of the motif variants had earlier been found in reactive arthritis patients' fluid and blood.

V lost 5 bases, J lost 9 bases, and 10 bases lay in between. The CDR3 is 11 amino acids. In germline, CDR1 is SEHNR, CDR2 FQNEAQ (reference sequence). Libraries of TCR beta came from quantitative 5'-RACE with molecular barcodes. MiXCR, applied by TCRdb to the 5' RACE reads, yields one record per CDR3 protein. The table lists about 750,000 distinct CDR3 sequences, 19% of them singletons. The rearrangement joins TRBV7-9 to TRBJ2-5; no definite D call. This receptor was obtained from a male donor with ankylosing spondylitis. What was sequenced was blood, either unsorted or a sorted T cell fraction (not recorded which). The DNA of the CDR3 is TGTGCCAGCAGCCTGGAATGGGCCCAGTACTTC. Protein sequence: CASSLEWAQYF.